One sample yielded the 29 T cell receptor beta chains listed below, sequenced in a study of T cell responses to AZD1222 COVID-19 vaccine. Some clones are missing from TCRdb's copy, which holds only in-frame ones; the method was immunoSEQ multiplex PCR. The table lists fewer than 120,000 clones, approximately 94% of them singletons, with 2.9% in the top ten. The sample consisted of peripheral blood, taken 28 days after the second AZD1222 dose. All receptors come from an adult who received the AZD1222 COVID-19 vaccine.

The chain carries TRBV3-1 (or the pseudogene TRBV3-2) and TRBJ2-1; D may match TRBD1 or TRBD2 (5 bases each). The CDR3 sequence is 15 residues long. V lost 2 bases to trimming and J lost 0 bases, with 8 bases between them. Germline V gives CDR1 LGHDT, CDR2 YNNKEL (reference sequence). The CDR3 nucleotides are TGTGCCAGCAGCCAATCAGGGAGCTCCTACAATGAGCAGTTCTTC. Protein product: CASSQSGSSYNEQFF.

The genes are TRBV7-9 and TRBJ1-1; D is possibly TRBD1 (6 bases). Germline CDR1 is SEHNR and CDR2 is FQNEAQ (reference sequence). V gave up 5 bases and J gave up 0 bases, with 10 bases separating them. The CDR3 consists of 14 residues. Here the CDR3 DNA reads TGTGCCAGCAGCCTACAGGGTATGAACACTGAAGCTTTCTTT. Residues: CASSLQGMNTEAFF.

The chain uses TRBV6-5 and TRBJ1-2; D gene ambiguous. In germline, CDR1 is MNHEY, CDR2 SVGAGI. This CDR3 is built from 15 residues. V lost 2 bases, J lost 1 base, and 11 bases lay in between. The CDR3 DNA follows: TGTGCCAGCAGTTACCTTAGGACCCATAACTATGGCTACACCTTC. Protein product: CASSYLRTHNYGYTF.

This clone was picked up one time. The chain uses TRBV7-6 and TRBJ1-2; D unclear. Germline lookup yields CDR1 SGHVS and CDR2 FNYEAQ. This CDR3 is 11 amino acids long. The V and J ends lost 0 bases and 6 bases respectively, with 2 bases between them. CDR3 protein: CASSLANGYTF. The CDR3 coding sequence is TGTGCCAGCAGCTTAGCGAATGGCTACACCTTC.

The V gene is TRBV19, the J gene TRBJ1-5; D is undetermined. CDR1 and CDR2 from the germline V gene are LNHDA and SQIVND (reference sequence). The CDR3 contains 14 residues. V lost 6 bases and J 7 bases, leaving 16 bases between the germline ends. CDR3 bases: TGTGCCAGTAGCCCGAGGGTTGGGAGGCAGCCCCAGCATTTT. Residues: CASSPRVGRQPQHF.

The chain combines TRBV12-5 with TRBJ1-1, with D hard to call. V lost 8 bases, J lost 6 bases, and 10 bases lay in between. The CDR3 length is 11 residues. Germline V CDR1 and CDR2: LGHNT, FRNRAP. CDR3 amino acids: CASLEAAEAFF. The CDR3 nucleotides read TGTGCTAGTTTGGAGGCGGCTGAAGCTTTCTTT.

The rearrangement links TRBV27 to TRBJ2-1; 9 bases agree with TRBD2. The V and J ends lost 2 bases and 6 bases, in that order; junction bases with no gene match: 8. This CDR3 has 16 residues. Germline V gene data show CDR1 as MNHEY and CDR2 as SMNVEV (reference sequence). In nucleotides, the CDR3 is TGTGCCAGCAGTTTAACAGCGGGAGGCCGCCCCAATGAGCAGTTCTTC. Translating it yields CASSLTAGGRPNEQFF.

The chain carries TRBV19 and TRBJ1-1, with D possibly matching TRBD1 (5 bases). Trimming shortened V by 0 bases and J by 10 bases, and 12 bases separated the two germline ends. The germline gives CDR1 LNHDA, CDR2 SQIVND (reference sequence). The CDR3 extends over 13 amino acids. The CDR3 DNA follows: TGTGCCAGTAGTATAGATCGGGGGAAAGGAGCTTTCTTT. Translation: CASSIDRGKGAFF. The full variable domain, completed using reference TRBV19 and TRBJ1-1, is DGGITQSPKYLFRKEGQNVTLSCEQNLNHDAMYWYRQDPGQGLRLIYYSQIVNDFQKGDIAEGYSVSREKKESFPLTVTSAQKNPTAFYLCASSIDRGKGAFFGQGTRLTVV.

This rearrangement joins TRBV5-1 to TRBJ1-2; D unclear. This CDR3 is 15 amino acids long. Per germline, CDR1 SGHRS and CDR2 YFSETQ. Trimming took 5 bases from V and 6 from J, leaving 20 bases between them. DNA for the CDR3: TGCGCCAGCAGATCCGACCGGGAGGACGATGATGGCTACACCTTC. Translating gives CASRSDREDDDGYTF. Based on the CDR3 plus reference TRBV5-1 and TRBJ1-2, the full variable domain is KAGVTQTPRYLIKTRGQQVTLSCSPISGHRSVSWYQQTPGQGLQFLFEYFSETQRNKGNFPGRFSGRQFSNSRSEMNVSTLELGDSALYLCASRSDREDDDGYTFGSGTRLTVV.

The chain uses TRBV4-2 and TRBJ2-1, with TRBD2 matching over 10 bases. The V gene end was trimmed by 5 bases and the J gene end by 1 base; junction bases not matched to a gene: 2. The CDR3 consists of 15 residues. CDR1 and CDR2 from the germline V gene are LGHNA and YNFKEQ. The CDR3 loop is CASSTGLASYNEQFF. CDR3 sequence (DNA): TGTGCCAGCAGCACGGGACTAGCGTCCTACAATGAGCAGTTCTTC.

This clone was counted a few times. V and J are TRBV11-2 and TRBJ1-1; the D gene is possibly TRBD1 (6 bases). Germline CDR1 SGHAT, CDR2 FQNNGV. The V end lost 4 bases, the J end lost 0 bases, and 9 bases lay between the germline ends. The CDR3 length is 14 residues. This chain's CDR3 is CASSWNRVNTEAFF. CDR3 in DNA: TGTGCCAGCAGCTGGAACAGGGTGAACACTGAAGCTTTCTTT.

The chain joins TRBV27 to TRBJ2-1, with TRBD2 matching 9 bases. V shed 10 bases, J shed 6 bases, and the junction held 4 bases outside the gene matches. The CDR3 runs to 12 residues. Germline V gene lookup returns CDR1 MNHEY and CDR2 SMNVEV (reference sequence). The CDR3 loop is CATQREANEQFF. Here the CDR3 DNA reads TGTGCCACCCAGCGGGAGGCCAATGAGCAGTTCTTC.

The chain couples TRBV11-3 to TRBJ2-1; 14 bases agree with TRBD2. This CDR3 comprises 13 residues. The V segment lost 4 bases and the J segment 13 bases; nucleotides outside the gene matches: 3. CDR1 and CDR2 from the germline V gene are SGHNT and YENEEA. CDR3 residues: CASSSGLAGEQFF. The CDR3 DNA is TGTGCCAGCAGCTCGGGACTAGCGGGAGAACAGTTCTTC.

The J gene is TRBJ2-7, the V gene TRBV10-3, with 15 bases that match TRBD2. The CDR3 totals 18 residues. The ends lost 5 bases at V and 3 bases at J; junction bases unmatched: 11. Germline V gene sequence: CDR1 ENHRY, CDR2 SYGVKD. CDR3 sequence: CAISNTRTSGGAIYEQYF. The CDR3, as DNA: TGTGCCATCAGTAATACCCGGACTAGCGGGGGGGCGATCTACGAGCAGTACTTC.

The chain has TRBV2 and TRBJ2-2; maybe TRBD1 (6 bases). This CDR3 contains 14 residues. The germline gives CDR1 SNHLY, CDR2 FYNNEI. Trimming stripped 4 bases from V and 0 bases from J, with 6 bases between. In nucleotides, the CDR3 is TGTGCCAGCAGTGGGACAGCGAACACCGGGGAGCTGTTTTTT. Its protein product is CASSGTANTGELFF.

The V call is TRBV7-6, the J call TRBJ1-1, with D possibly TRBD1 on 6 matching bases. The CDR3 sequence is 14 residues long. Germline V CDR1 and CDR2: SGHVS, FNYEAQ. V gave up 5 bases and J gave up 7 bases, with 17 bases separating them. The CDR3 is CASSRTGALDEAFF. The CDR3 DNA is TGTGCCAGCAGCCGGACGGGGGCGCTTGATGAAGCTTTCTTT.

The V call is TRBV29-1, the J call TRBJ1-2; 9 nucleotides line up with TRBD1. The germline V gene has CDR1 SQVTM and CDR2 ANQGSEA. This CDR3 has 11 residues. CDR3 in DNA: TGCAGTGGGACAGGGAACTATGGCTACACCTTC. It encodes CSGTGNYGYTF. The full variable domain, in which reference TRBV29-1 and TRBJ1-2 provide the parts outside the CDR3, is SAVISQKPSRDICQRGTSLTIQCQVDSQVTMMFWYRQQPGQSLTLIATANQGSEATYESGFVIDKFPISRPNLTFSTLTVSNMSPEDSSIYLCSGTGNYGYTFGSGTRLTVV.

This chain uses TRBV6-1 with TRBJ1-5; no definite D call. CDR1 is MNHNS, CDR2 SASEGT, per germline. This CDR3 has 15 residues. V was trimmed by 2 bases and J by 2 bases, leaving 10 bases between them. The CDR3 sequence: CASSEMGAGNQPQHF. DNA for the CDR3: TGTGCCAGCAGTGAAATGGGAGCGGGCAATCAGCCCCAGCATTTT.

The chain couples TRBV3-1 (or the pseudogene TRBV3-2) to TRBJ2-1; D gene uncertain. This CDR3 spans 16 amino acids. Between the trimmed V and J ends, which lost 1 base and 5 bases, there was a span of 15 bases. Germline CDR1 and CDR2: LGHDT and YNNKEL (reference sequence). The CDR3 coding sequence is TGTGCCAGCAGCCAAGGATCGGGCCCATGGGACAATGAGCAGTTCTTC. It encodes CASSQGSGPWDNEQFF.

The rearrangement joins TRBV23-1 to TRBJ1-3, with 7 nucleotides matching TRBD1. TRBV23-1 is identified as an open reading frame with a role that is uncertain. CDR3 length: 17 amino acids. The junction had 11 bases not matched to a gene; V was cut back by 6 bases and J by 0 bases. The CDR3 sequence is CASRTIRGFSSGNTIYF. The CDR3 region has the DNA TGCGCCAGCAGGACCATCAGGGGGTTTAGCTCTGGAAACACCATATATTTT.

This chain connects TRBV27 to TRBJ1-1, with D uncertain. This CDR3 region has 15 residues. The V end was cut by 2 bases, the J end by 0 bases, with 10 bases between. Germline V gene lookup returns CDR1 MNHEY and CDR2 SMNVEV (reference sequence). The CDR3 DNA reads as TGTGCCAGCAGTTTACAGGTGGGAATGAACACTGAAGCTTTCTTT. This encodes CASSLQVGMNTEAFF.

This sequence joins TRBV27 and TRBJ2-7, with 7 nucleotides matching TRBD1. The germline V gene encodes CDR1 MNHEY and CDR2 SMNVEV (reference sequence). The CDR3 loop spans 13 amino acids. Trimming cost V 6 bases and J 6 bases; bases outside gene matches: 8. CDR3 sequence: CASRTIQGSEQYF. Here the CDR3 DNA reads TGTGCCAGCAGGACCATACAGGGGAGCGAGCAGTACTTC.

The CDR3 spells CATRDASTDTQYF. The CDR3 region has the DNA TGTGCCACCAGGGATGCTAGCACAGATACGCAGTATTTT. The chain carries TRBV24-1 and TRBJ2-3, with D uncertain. The CDR3 contains 13 residues. Germline V gives CDR1 KGHDR, CDR2 SFDVKD. V lost 7 bases, J lost 0 bases, and 7 bases lay in between.

This clone was found a few times. The chain has TRBV5-4 and TRBJ1-2, with D possibly being TRBD1 (5 bases). Per germline, CDR1 SGHNT and CDR2 YYREEE (reference sequence). The CDR3 length is 13 residues. The V gene lost 1 base and the J gene lost 6 bases, with 10 bases spanning the gap. CDR3 nucleotide sequence: TGTGCCAGCAGCTTGAGGCCGGACAATGGCTACACCTTC. Protein sequence: CASSLRPDNGYTF.

The V call is TRBV7-9, the J call TRBJ1-2; unclear D gene. Between the trimmed V and J ends, which lost 5 bases and 8 bases, there was a span of 15 bases. CDR1 and CDR2 (germline): SEHNR, FQNEAQ (reference sequence). This CDR3 region has 13 residues. This chain's CDR3 is CASSLITLKGYTF. The CDR3 DNA reads TGTGCCAGCAGCCTGATTACCCTTAAAGGCTACACCTTC.

The chain recombines TRBV6-5 with TRBJ2-3; 7 bases fit TRBD1. The J segment lost 8 bases and the V segment lost 6 bases, leaving 11 bases of the junction unmatched. Germline CDR1 reads MNHEY; CDR2 reads SVGAGI. The CDR3 covers 14 residues. The CDR3 sequence is CASRRRQGETTQYF. CDR3 coding DNA: TGTGCCAGCAGACGGCGGCAGGGGGAAACTACGCAGTATTTT.

The chain employs TRBV13 and TRBJ1-4; D is unresolved. From germline, CDR1 is PRHDT and CDR2 FYEKMQ (reference sequence). V was clipped by 3 bases and J by 6 bases, with 11 bases between them. The CDR3 runs to 14 residues. As DNA, the CDR3 is TGTGCCAGCAGCTTGCTCGGGCGAGATGAAAAACTGTTTTTT. Protein: CASSLLGRDEKLFF.

The chain's CDR3 is CASSVRGDSYNSPLHF. CDR3 in DNA: TGTGCCAGCAGTGTTCGGGGGGACTCCTATAATTCACCCCTCCACTTT. The chain combines TRBV25-1 with TRBJ1-6; possibly TRBD1 for D (5 bases). From germline, CDR1 is MGHDK and CDR2 SYGVNS. The V end lost 4 bases, the J end lost 0 bases, and 10 bases lay between the germline ends. The CDR3 length is 16 residues.

CDR3 sequence reads: CASSVRFAGNTIYF. The CDR3 DNA follows: TGTGCCAGCAGTGTAAGATTCGCTGGAAACACCATATATTTT. The chain carries TRBV2 and TRBJ1-3; D is uncertain. CDR1 is SNHLY, CDR2 FYNNEI, per germline. Trimming took off 4 bases at V and 2 bases at J, with 9 bases between the two ends. This CDR3 has 14 residues.